The source of this TCR beta chain is a study of blood T cell repertoires in COVID-19. Study-level background: Acute and convalescent COVID-19 specimens originated in the United States, Italy and Spain. In each case, the material was cDNA or gDNA derived from T cells, B-cell-depleted T cells, or PBMCs.

Seattle patient enrollment occurred during active infection, with longitudinal follow-up thereafter. The CDR3 is made up of 13 amino acids. V shed 2 bases, J shed 10 bases, and the junction held 5 bases outside the gene matches. Germline V gene lookup returns CDR1 SGHNT and CDR2 YYREEE (reference sequence). As handled by the study authors: Using reference gene primer amplification, nucleated cell counts were estimated. Method: immunoSEQ multiplex PCR; TCRdb's copy keeps in-frame clones and lacks some. The V and J calls and clone size were taken over from that table, and D and trimming were inferred from the DNA. The sample includes some 290,000 clones, around nine tenths of them seen just once.

The chain combines TRBV5-4 with TRBJ1-2; 10 positions agree with TRBD1. The material sequenced was peripheral blood. This receptor was identified in a young woman with COVID-19, enrolled during active disease. This CDR3 reads CASSFGTGVYYTF. For the CDR3, the DNA is TGTGCCAGCAGCTTCGGGACAGGGGTTTACTACACCTTC.